Listed below are T cell receptor beta chains from one sample, sequenced in a study of blood T cell repertoires in COVID-19. TCRdb's copy holds only in-frame clones and misses some; the assay was immunoSEQ multiplex PCR. The table has about 400,000 clones, about 87% seen once. Sequencing was carried out using peripheral blood. These receptors were collected from a human donor in a cohort sampled during active COVID-19. The CDR3 runs from the conserved cysteine through the conserved F or W. D genes are given only for firm matches. Expanded clones get a size class; other rows say once, few or many, or leave the size out.

size	length	V	J	D	DNA	CDR3
.	17	TRBV4-2	TRBJ1-2	TRBD1	TGTGCCAGCAGCCAAGATATGGGGACAGGGGTTAACTATGGCTACACCTTC	CASSQDMGTGVNYGYTF
.	16	TRBV5-1	TRBJ1-4	TRBD1	TGCGCCAGCAGCTTGGGGTTGGCGACAGGGGATGAAAAACTGTTTTTT	CASSLGLATGDEKLFF
once	15	TRBV30	TRBJ1-1	.	TGTGCCTGGAGTGTACGAGGATCTATGAACACTGAAGCTTTCTTT	CAWSVRGSMNTEAFF
.	15	TRBV27	TRBJ1-3	.	TGTGCCAGCAGTCCGGGGACAACGGCCACGAACACCATATATTTT	CASSPGTTATNTIYF
.	15	TRBV10-3	TRBJ2-7	TRBD1	TGTGCCATCAGTGAGGGAGACAGGGCCCTCGGGGAGCAGTACTTC	CAISEGDRALGEQYF
.	13	TRBV6-1	TRBJ1-2	.	TGTGCCAGCAGTGAACCGGGTGTCTATGGCTACACCTTC	CASSEPGVYGYTF
.	14	TRBV30	TRBJ1-1	.	TGTGCCTGGAGTGTAGGGGCCATGAACACTGAAGCTTTCTTT	CAWSVGAMNTEAFF
.	13	TRBV7-2	TRBJ2-5	.	TGTGCCAGCCGGGGGTCCTCTCAAGAGACCCAGTACTTC	CASRGSSQETQYF
once	15	TRBV4-2	TRBJ1-2	.	TGTGCCAGCAGCCAAGACTTCAGGGTAGGCTATGGCTACACCTTC	CASSQDFRVGYGYTF
.	15	TRBV19	TRBJ2-1	.	TGTGCCAGTAGTGTCCGGGGGAGCCTCTACAATGAGCAGTTCTTC	CASSVRGSLYNEQFF
.	13	TRBV20-1	TRBJ2-7	.	TGCAGTGCTAGTAGCGGAGGAAATTACGAGCAGTACTTC	CSASSGGNYEQYF
many	17	TRBV4-1	TRBJ1-1	TRBD1	TGCGCCAGCAGCCAAGGTCGGGCAGGGGGCGCGTGGACTGAAGCTTTCTTT	CASSQGRAGGAWTEAFF
.	17	TRBV9	TRBJ2-2	TRBD2	TGTGCCAGCAGCGTAGGACGCGGGGGGGCGAACACCGGGGAGCTGTTTTTT	CASSVGRGGANTGELFF
.	13	TRBV30	TRBJ2-2	.	TGTGCCTGGGGAACAGGGTCTCCCGGGGAGCTGTTTTTT	CAWGTGSPGELFF
.	14	TRBV7-9	TRBJ1-2	TRBD1	TGTGCCAGCAGCGGGGGACAGGGTGTGGATGGCTACACCTTC	CASSGGQGVDGYTF
once	15	TRBV6-1	TRBJ1-6	.	TGTGCCAGCAGTGACCCGAGCTCCTATAATTCACCCCTCCACTTT	CASSDPSSYNSPLHF
.	15	TRBV5-1	TRBJ2-3	.	TGCGCCAGCAGTTCGACGGGGGACGGCACAGATACGCAGTATTTT	CASSSTGDGTDTQYF
few	16	TRBV5-5	TRBJ2-3	TRBD2	TGTGCCAGCAGCTCCCTTTCTGGGACTAGAACAGATACGCAGTATTTT	CASSSLSGTRTDTQYF
.	16	TRBV30	TRBJ1-3	.	TGTGCCTGGAGCCCGACCCGGGGGAACAGTGGAAACACCATATATTTT	CAWSPTRGNSGNTIYF
.	17	TRBV24-1	TRBJ2-2	TRBD1	TGTGCCACCAGTGATCCCACCGGGACAGGGTTCACCGGGGAGCTGTTTTTT	CATSDPTGTGFTGELFF
.	16	TRBV5-1	TRBJ2-2	TRBD2	TGCGCCAGCAGCTTGTCCAGCGGGGCTACGGGCGGGGAGCTGTTTTTT	CASSLSSGATGGELFF
few	15	TRBV6-5	TRBJ1-3	TRBD1	TGTGCCAGCAGTTACGACCGGGACAGCGGAAACACCATATATTTT	CASSYDRDSGNTIYF
once	19	TRBV5-1	TRBJ1-1	TRBD1	TGCGCCAGCAGCTTGGGTACTTGGGGGACAGGGGGCTTGAAAACTGAAGCTTTCTTT	CASSLGTWGTGGLKTEAFF
.	16	TRBV19	TRBJ1-5	TRBD1	TGTGCCAGTAGTATAGTGCCGGGACAGGGTAATCAGCCCCAGCATTTT	CASSIVPGQGNQPQHF
.	15	TRBV10-3	TRBJ2-1	TRBD2	TGTGCCATCAGGACAGGACTAGCGGACTACAATGAGCAGTTCTTC	CAIRTGLADYNEQFF
.	15	TRBV5-1	TRBJ2-7	.	TGCGCCAGCAGCTTGGCCTACGGCAGGGGATACGAGCAGTACTTC	CASSLAYGRGYEQYF
many	14	TRBV6-2/TRBV6-3	TRBJ2-3	.	TGTGCCAGCAGTTACGTACAGGCGACCGATACGCAGTATTTT	CASSYVQATDTQYF
.	15	TRBV28	TRBJ2-1	TRBD2	TGTGCCAGCAGTCGGGCTAGCGGTGACTACAATGAGCAGTTCTTC	CASSRASGDYNEQFF
.	15	TRBV2	TRBJ2-1	TRBD2	TGTGCCACCCTACGGCGGACTAGCGGAAACAATGAGCAGTTCTTC	CATLRRTSGNNEQFF
.	15	TRBV6-5	TRBJ2-1	TRBD2	TGTGCCAGCAGGAGACTAGCGAGGACCTACAATGAGCAGTTCTTC	CASRRLARTYNEQFF
.	15	TRBV30	TRBJ2-3	TRBD2	TGTGCCTGGAACAGACTAGCGGTGAACACAGATACGCAGTATTTT	CAWNRLAVNTDTQYF
.	20	TRBV15	TRBJ1-3	TRBD1	TGTGCCACCAGCAGACAACCACTAACCGCGACAGGGGCGTCTGGAAACACCATATATTTT	CATSRQPLTATGASGNTIYF
.	13	TRBV24-1	TRBJ2-1	TRBD2	TGTGCCACCAGTGGGAGCGGGATAGGGGAGCAGTTCTTC	CATSGSGIGEQFF